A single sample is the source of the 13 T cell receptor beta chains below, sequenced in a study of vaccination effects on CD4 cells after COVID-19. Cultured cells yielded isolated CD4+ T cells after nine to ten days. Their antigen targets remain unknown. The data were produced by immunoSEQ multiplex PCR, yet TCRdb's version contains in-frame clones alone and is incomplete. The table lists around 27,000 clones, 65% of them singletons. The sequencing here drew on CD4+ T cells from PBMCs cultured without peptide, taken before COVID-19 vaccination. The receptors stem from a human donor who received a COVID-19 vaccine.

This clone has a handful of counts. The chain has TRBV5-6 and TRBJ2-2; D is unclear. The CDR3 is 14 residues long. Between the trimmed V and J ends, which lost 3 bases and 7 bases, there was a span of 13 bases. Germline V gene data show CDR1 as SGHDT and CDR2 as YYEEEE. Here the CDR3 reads CASSSSFWNGELFF. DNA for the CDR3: TGTGCCAGCAGCTCCTCCTTTTGGAACGGGGAGCTGTTTTTT.

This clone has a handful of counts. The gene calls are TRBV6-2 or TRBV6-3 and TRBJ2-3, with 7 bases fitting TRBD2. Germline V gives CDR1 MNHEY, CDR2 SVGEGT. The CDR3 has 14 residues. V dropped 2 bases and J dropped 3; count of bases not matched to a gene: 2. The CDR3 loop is CASSYGLVTDTQYF. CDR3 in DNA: TGTGCCAGCAGTTACGGACTAGTAACAGATACGCAGTATTTT.

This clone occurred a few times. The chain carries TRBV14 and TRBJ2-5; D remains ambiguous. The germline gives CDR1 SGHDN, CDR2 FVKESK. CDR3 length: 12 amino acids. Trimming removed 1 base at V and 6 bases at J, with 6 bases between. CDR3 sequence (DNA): TGTGCCAGCAGCCAAGGGTTTCAGACCCAGTACTTC. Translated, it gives CASSQGFQTQYF.

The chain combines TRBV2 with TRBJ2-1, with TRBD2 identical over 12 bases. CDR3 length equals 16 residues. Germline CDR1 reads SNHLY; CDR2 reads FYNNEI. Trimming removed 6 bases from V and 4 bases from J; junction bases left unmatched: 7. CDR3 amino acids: CASRETSGRKYNEQFF. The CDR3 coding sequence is TGTGCCAGCAGGGAGACTAGCGGGAGAAAGTACAATGAGCAGTTCTTC.

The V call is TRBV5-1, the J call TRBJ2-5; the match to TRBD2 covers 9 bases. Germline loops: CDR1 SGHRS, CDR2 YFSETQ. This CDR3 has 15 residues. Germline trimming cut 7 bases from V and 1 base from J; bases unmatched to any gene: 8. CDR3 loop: CASARRAGGQETQYF. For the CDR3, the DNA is TGCGCCAGCGCCAGGCGAGCGGGAGGCCAAGAGACCCAGTACTTC. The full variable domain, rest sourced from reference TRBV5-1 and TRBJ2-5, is KAGVTQTPRYLIKTRGQQVTLSCSPISGHRSVSWYQQTPGQGLQFLFEYFSETQRNKGNFPGRFSGRQFSNSRSEMNVSTLELGDSALYLCASARRAGGQETQYFGPGTRLLVL.

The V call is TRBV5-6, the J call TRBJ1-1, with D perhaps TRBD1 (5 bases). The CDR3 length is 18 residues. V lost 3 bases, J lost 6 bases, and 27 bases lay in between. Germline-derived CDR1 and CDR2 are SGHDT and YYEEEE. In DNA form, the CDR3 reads TGTGCCAGCAGCTACAAAATAGGGGTAGCCCCCTCCACGGCTGAAGCTTTCTTT. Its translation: CASSYKIGVAPSTAEAFF.

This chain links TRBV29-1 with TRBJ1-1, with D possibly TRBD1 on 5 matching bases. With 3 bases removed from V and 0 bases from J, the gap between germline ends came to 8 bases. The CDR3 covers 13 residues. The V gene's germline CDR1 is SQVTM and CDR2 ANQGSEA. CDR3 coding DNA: TGCAGCGTTGATGAGGGGATGAACACTGAAGCTTTCTTT. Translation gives CSVDEGMNTEAFF.

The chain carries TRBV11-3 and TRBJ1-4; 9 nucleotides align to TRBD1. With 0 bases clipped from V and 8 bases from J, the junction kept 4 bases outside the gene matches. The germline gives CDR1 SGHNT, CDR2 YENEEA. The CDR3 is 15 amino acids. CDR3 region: CASSLDGTGNEKLFF. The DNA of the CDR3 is TGTGCCAGCAGCTTAGATGGGACAGGGAACGAAAAACTGTTTTTT.

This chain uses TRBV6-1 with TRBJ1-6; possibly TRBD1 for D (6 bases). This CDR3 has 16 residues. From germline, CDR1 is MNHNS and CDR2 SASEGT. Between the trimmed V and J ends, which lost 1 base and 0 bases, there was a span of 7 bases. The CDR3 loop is CASSEDRVSYNSPLHF. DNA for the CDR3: TGTGCCAGCAGTGAAGACAGGGTCTCCTATAATTCACCCCTCCACTTT.

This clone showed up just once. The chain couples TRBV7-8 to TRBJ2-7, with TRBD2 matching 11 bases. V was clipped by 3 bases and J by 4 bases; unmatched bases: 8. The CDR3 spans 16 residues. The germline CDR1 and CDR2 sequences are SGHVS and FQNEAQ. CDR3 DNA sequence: TGTGCCAGCAGCTTGATGTCTAGCGGGGGGAGTTACGAGCAGTACTTC. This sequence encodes CASSLMSSGGSYEQYF.

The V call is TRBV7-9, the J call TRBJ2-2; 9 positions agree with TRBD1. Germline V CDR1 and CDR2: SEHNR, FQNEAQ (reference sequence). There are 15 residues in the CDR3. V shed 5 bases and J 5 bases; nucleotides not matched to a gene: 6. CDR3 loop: CASSPGQGRTGELFF. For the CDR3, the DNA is TGTGCCAGCAGCCCCGGACAGGGGCGGACCGGGGAGCTGTTTTTT. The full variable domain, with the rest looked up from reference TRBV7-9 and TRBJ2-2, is DTGVSQNPRHKITKRGQNVTFRCDPISEHNRLYWYRQTLGQGPEFLTYFQNEAQLEKSRLLSDRFSAERPKGSFSTLEIQRTEQGDSAMYLCASSPGQGRTGELFFGEGSRLTVL.

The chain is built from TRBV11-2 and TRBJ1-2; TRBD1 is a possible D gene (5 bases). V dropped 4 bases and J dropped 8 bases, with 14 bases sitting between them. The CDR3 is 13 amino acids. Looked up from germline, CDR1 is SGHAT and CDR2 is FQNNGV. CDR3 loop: CASSSLLQAGYTF. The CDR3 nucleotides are TGTGCCAGCAGCTCCCTTTTACAGGCGGGCTACACCTTC.

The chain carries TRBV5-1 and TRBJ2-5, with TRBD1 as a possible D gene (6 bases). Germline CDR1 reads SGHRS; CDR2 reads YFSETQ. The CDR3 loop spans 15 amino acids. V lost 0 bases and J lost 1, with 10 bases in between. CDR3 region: CASSLDLGGQETQYF. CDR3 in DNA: TGCGCCAGCAGCTTGGATCTAGGGGGCCAAGAGACCCAGTACTTC.